A selection of T cell receptor beta chains follows, all from one sample in a study of circulating CD8 cells and anti-PD-1 response in melanoma. A single record per CDR3 protein comes from TCRdb applying MiXCR to the reads. The table lists about 2,500 distinct CDR3 sequences, roughly 7.9% of them singletons. The input for sequencing was CD8+ T cells from PBMCs, taken at baseline or after one month of anti-PD-1 therapy (not recorded which). These receptors all stem from a human donor with melanoma. Each CDR3 is given with its conserved first and last residue. The D gene is left open where the match is weak. Rows may omit the clone size; those that give it use once, few, many or a size class.

D gene: -
J gene: TRBJ2-7
V gene: TRBV19
clone size: medium-sized
CDR3 protein: CASSRGLSYEQYF
CDR3 DNA: TGTGCCAGTAGTAGGGGACTGTCATACGAGCAGTACTTC

D gene: -
J gene: TRBJ2-3
V gene: TRBV24-1
clone size: few
CDR3 protein: CATSDPLAGGTDTQYF
CDR3 DNA: TGTGCCACCAGTGATCCTTTAGCAGGAGGCACAGATACGCAGTATTTT

D gene: -
J gene: TRBJ2-4
V gene: TRBV28
clone size: medium-sized
CDR3 protein: CASSFRPTRDLAKNIQYF
CDR3 DNA: TGTGCCAGCAGTTTTCGGCCGACCCGAGATCTAGCCAAAAATATTCAGTACTTC

D gene: TRBD2
J gene: TRBJ2-7
V gene: TRBV30
clone size: medium-sized
CDR3 protein: CACSGAYEQYF
CDR3 DNA: TGTGCCTGCAGCGGGGCCTACGAGCAGTACTTC

D gene: TRBD2
J gene: TRBJ2-1
V gene: TRBV19
clone size: medium-sized
CDR3 protein: CASTNRGEHNEQFF
CDR3 DNA: TGTGCCAGTACCAATCGGGGGGAACACAATGAGCAGTTCTTC

D gene: -
J gene: TRBJ2-1
V gene: TRBV18
clone size: medium-sized
CDR3 protein: CASSPAEGSYNEQFF
CDR3 DNA: TGTGCCAGCTCACCCGCCGAGGGGTCCTACAATGAGCAGTTCTTC

D gene: -
J gene: TRBJ2-7
V gene: TRBV13
clone size: medium-sized
CDR3 protein: CASSLGQNSEQYF
CDR3 DNA: TGTGCCAGCAGCTTAGGACAGAACAGCGAGCAGTACTTC

D gene: -
J gene: TRBJ2-1
V gene: TRBV28
clone size: large
CDR3 protein: CASSPRREQFF
CDR3 DNA: TGTGCCAGCAGTCCGCGAAGGGAGCAGTTCTTC

D gene: -
J gene: TRBJ1-2
V gene: TRBV6-6
clone size: medium-sized
CDR3 protein: CATHRGGGYTF
CDR3 DNA: TGTGCCACCCATAGGGGGGGTGGCTACACCTTC

D gene: TRBD2
J gene: TRBJ2-1
V gene: TRBV27
clone size: medium-sized
CDR3 protein: CASRPGTSGPNEQFF
CDR3 DNA: TGTGCCAGCAGACCCGGGACTAGCGGGCCTAATGAGCAGTTCTTC

D gene: TRBD1
J gene: TRBJ1-2
V gene: TRBV29-1
clone size: medium-sized
CDR3 protein: CSVEVGQGSNYGYTF
CDR3 DNA: TGCAGCGTTGAGGTGGGACAGGGTTCTAACTATGGCTACACCTTC

D gene: TRBD1
J gene: TRBJ1-5
V gene: TRBV7-3
clone size: medium-sized
CDR3 protein: CASSPSGQLNQPQHF
CDR3 DNA: TGTGCCAGCAGCCCATCGGGACAGCTGAATCAGCCCCAGCATTTT

D gene: -
J gene: TRBJ1-2
V gene: TRBV30
clone size: -
CDR3 protein: CAWNGYTF
CDR3 DNA: TGTGCCTGGAACGGCTACACCTTC

D gene: -
J gene: TRBJ2-1
V gene: TRBV29-1
clone size: medium-sized
CDR3 protein: CSVEGSPEGNEQFF
CDR3 DNA: TGCAGCGTTGAGGGTTCCCCAGAGGGCAATGAGCAGTTCTTC

D gene: TRBD2
J gene: TRBJ2-7
V gene: TRBV7-2
clone size: medium-sized
CDR3 protein: CASSFFMGGYEQYF
CDR3 DNA: TGTGCCAGCAGCTTCTTTATGGGGGGGTACGAGCAGTACTTC

D gene: -
J gene: TRBJ2-2
V gene: TRBV4-1
clone size: -
CDR3 protein: CASSHRERELFF
CDR3 DNA: TGCGCCAGCAGCCACAGGGAGCGGGAGCTGTTTTTT

D gene: -
J gene: TRBJ2-7
V gene: TRBV19
clone size: few
CDR3 protein: CASTPTGGPSHEQYF
CDR3 DNA: TGTGCCAGTACCCCGACGGGGGGCCCCTCCCACGAGCAGTACTTC

D gene: TRBD2
J gene: TRBJ2-5
V gene: TRBV27
clone size: -
CDR3 protein: CASSLGLAGAKTQHF
CDR3 DNA: TGTGCCAGCAGTCTCGGACTAGCGGGGGCTAAGACCCAGCACTTC

D gene: -
J gene: TRBJ2-1
V gene: TRBV28
clone size: medium-sized
CDR3 protein: CASSLSGTPAYNEQFF
CDR3 DNA: TGTGCCAGCAGTCTCTCAGGGACACCCGCCTACAATGAGCAGTTCTTC

D gene: -
J gene: TRBJ2-7
V gene: TRBV27
clone size: medium-sized
CDR3 protein: CASSPQGIAYEQYF
CDR3 DNA: TGTGCCAGCAGTCCCCAGGGGATCGCCTACGAGCAGTACTTC

D gene: -
J gene: TRBJ2-3
V gene: TRBV28
clone size: medium-sized
CDR3 protein: CASSFESDTQYF
CDR3 DNA: TGTGCCAGCAGTTTTGAATCAGATACGCAGTATTTT

D gene: -
J gene: TRBJ1-2
V gene: TRBV19
clone size: medium-sized
CDR3 protein: CASSNPPGDGYTF
CDR3 DNA: TGTGCCAGTAGTAACCCTCCTGGGGATGGCTACACCTTC

D gene: -
J gene: TRBJ2-3
V gene: TRBV27
clone size: medium-sized
CDR3 protein: CASSSVGGSDTQYF
CDR3 DNA: TGTGCCAGCAGTTCCGTAGGGGGATCAGATACGCAGTATTTT

D gene: TRBD1
J gene: TRBJ2-7
V gene: TRBV14
clone size: medium-sized
CDR3 protein: CASSQTGTGPEQYF
CDR3 DNA: TGTGCCAGCAGCCAAACCGGGACAGGGCCCGAGCAGTACTTC

D gene: -
J gene: TRBJ2-7
V gene: TRBV19
clone size: medium-sized
CDR3 protein: CASSMGQHPTYEQYF
CDR3 DNA: TGTGCCAGTAGTATGGGGCAGCACCCCACCTACGAGCAGTACTTC

D gene: -
J gene: TRBJ1-4
V gene: TRBV2
clone size: medium-sized
CDR3 protein: CASSEGGSNASFF
CDR3 DNA: TGTGCCAGCAGTGAAGGGGGGTCGAACGCCTCTTTTTTT

D gene: TRBD1
J gene: TRBJ2-7
V gene: TRBV4-1
clone size: medium-sized
CDR3 protein: CASSLQGAGYEQYF
CDR3 DNA: TGCGCCAGCAGCCTACAGGGGGCCGGCTACGAGCAGTACTTC

D gene: -
J gene: TRBJ2-2
V gene: TRBV29-1
clone size: medium-sized
CDR3 protein: CSVVLAGELFF
CDR3 DNA: TGCAGCGTTGTACTGGCCGGGGAGCTGTTTTTT

D gene: TRBD1
J gene: TRBJ2-1
V gene: TRBV28
clone size: -
CDR3 protein: CASSSLAGTGPYNKQFF
CDR3 DNA: TGTGCCAGCAGTTCTTTGGCCGGGACAGGCCCCTACAATAAGCAGTTCTTT

D gene: -
J gene: TRBJ2-7
V gene: TRBV27
clone size: medium-sized
CDR3 protein: CASSPAGSAYEQYF
CDR3 DNA: TGTGCCAGCAGTCCCGCCGGGTCTGCCTACGAGCAGTACTTC

D gene: -
J gene: TRBJ2-7
V gene: TRBV4-2
clone size: -
CDR3 protein: CASSQDMNKGDEQYF
CDR3 DNA: TGTGCCAGCAGCCAAGATATGAACAAGGGTGACGAGCAGTACTTC

D gene: -
J gene: TRBJ1-1
V gene: TRBV5-4
clone size: medium-sized
CDR3 protein: CASSLYGNLEAFF
CDR3 DNA: TGTGCCAGCAGCTTGTATGGGAACCTTGAAGCTTTCTTT

D gene: -
J gene: TRBJ1-5
V gene: TRBV19
clone size: medium-sized
CDR3 protein: CAARMDSSNQPQHF
CDR3 DNA: TGTGCCGCCAGGATGGACAGTTCGAATCAGCCCCAGCATTTT

D gene: TRBD1
J gene: TRBJ2-7
V gene: TRBV5-4
clone size: medium-sized
CDR3 protein: CATFTGDGSYEQYF
CDR3 DNA: TGTGCCACTTTCACAGGGGATGGAAGCTACGAGCAGTACTTC

D gene: -
J gene: TRBJ2-3
V gene: TRBV2
clone size: medium-sized
CDR3 protein: CASSEWAGATASTDTQYF
CDR3 DNA: TGTGCCAGCAGTGAGTGGGCGGGGGCTACCGCTAGCACAGATACGCAGTATTTT

D gene: -
J gene: TRBJ2-7
V gene: TRBV27
clone size: medium-sized
CDR3 protein: CASSYRGSGGEQYF
CDR3 DNA: TGTGCCAGCAGTTACAGGGGGAGCGGGGGCGAGCAGTACTTC

D gene: TRBD2
J gene: TRBJ2-7
V gene: TRBV4-2
clone size: medium-sized
CDR3 protein: CASSQDPGLADEQYF
CDR3 DNA: TGTGCCAGCAGCCAAGATCCGGGACTAGCAGACGAGCAGTACTTC

D gene: TRBD1
J gene: TRBJ1-2
V gene: TRBV7-2
clone size: medium-sized
CDR3 protein: CASSLDRGYYGYTF
CDR3 DNA: TGTGCCAGCAGCTTAGACAGGGGTTACTATGGCTACACCTTC

D gene: -
J gene: TRBJ2-3
V gene: TRBV19
clone size: -
CDR3 protein: CASSILGGSDTQYF
CDR3 DNA: TGTGCCAGTAGTATCCTCGGTGGGTCAGATACGCAGTATTTT

D gene: -
J gene: TRBJ2-7
V gene: TRBV27
clone size: medium-sized
CDR3 protein: CASSLAYADRAYEQYF
CDR3 DNA: TGTGCCAGCAGTTTAGCATATGCCGACAGAGCCTACGAGCAGTACTTC

D gene: -
J gene: TRBJ1-1
V gene: TRBV27
clone size: -
CDR3 protein: CASSLERPTEAFF
CDR3 DNA: TGTGCCAGCAGTTTAGAAAGGCCAACTGAAGCTTTCTTT

D gene: -
J gene: TRBJ2-7
V gene: TRBV19
clone size: medium-sized
CDR3 protein: CASSILGGTEQYF
CDR3 DNA: TGTGCCAGTAGTATATTGGGCGGGACCGAGCAGTACTTC

D gene: -
J gene: TRBJ1-5
V gene: TRBV18
clone size: medium-sized
CDR3 protein: CASSPLKGGDNQPQHF
CDR3 DNA: TGTGCCAGCTCACCACTGAAAGGCGGTGATAATCAGCCCCAGCATTTT

D gene: TRBD1
J gene: TRBJ2-3
V gene: TRBV19
clone size: large
CDR3 protein: CASSPGGRGPDTQYF
CDR3 DNA: TGTGCCAGTAGTCCAGGGGGCAGGGGACCAGATACGCAGTATTTT

D gene: -
J gene: TRBJ2-1
V gene: TRBV27
clone size: medium-sized
CDR3 protein: CASSLIPSSYNEQFF
CDR3 DNA: TGTGCCAGCAGCCTAATACCTAGCTCCTACAATGAGCAGTTCTTC

D gene: TRBD2
J gene: TRBJ2-7
V gene: TRBV19
clone size: -
CDR3 protein: CASRWTSGAYEQYF
CDR3 DNA: TGTGCCAGTAGGTGGACTAGCGGGGCCTACGAGCAGTACTTC

D gene: -
J gene: TRBJ2-3
V gene: TRBV14
clone size: medium-sized
CDR3 protein: CASSQDYLGTQYF
CDR3 DNA: TGTGCCAGCAGCCAAGATTACCTGGGTACGCAGTATTTT

D gene: -
J gene: TRBJ1-2
V gene: TRBV29-1
clone size: medium-sized
CDR3 protein: CSAPHAIAGYTF
CDR3 DNA: TGCAGCGCTCCCCATGCAATAGCTGGCTACACCTTC

D gene: -
J gene: TRBJ2-1
V gene: TRBV9
clone size: large
CDR3 protein: CASSVGGLPDEQFF
CDR3 DNA: TGTGCCAGCAGCGTAGGTGGCCTACCGGATGAGCAGTTCTTC

D gene: TRBD1
J gene: TRBJ1-1
V gene: TRBV5-4
clone size: medium-sized
CDR3 protein: CASSLTGVLDTEAFF
CDR3 DNA: TGTGCCAGCAGCTTGACAGGGGTTTTGGACACTGAAGCTTTCTTT

D gene: -
J gene: TRBJ2-7
V gene: TRBV20-1
clone size: medium-sized
CDR3 protein: CSARGPPGERTYEQYF
CDR3 DNA: TGCAGTGCTAGAGGGCCACCTGGAGAACGAACCTACGAGCAGTACTTC

D gene: -
J gene: TRBJ2-1
V gene: TRBV4-1
clone size: medium-sized
CDR3 protein: CASSQDDGYSSSYNEQFF
CDR3 DNA: TGCGCCAGCAGCCAAGACGACGGCTACTCCTCCTCCTACAATGAGCAGTTCTTC